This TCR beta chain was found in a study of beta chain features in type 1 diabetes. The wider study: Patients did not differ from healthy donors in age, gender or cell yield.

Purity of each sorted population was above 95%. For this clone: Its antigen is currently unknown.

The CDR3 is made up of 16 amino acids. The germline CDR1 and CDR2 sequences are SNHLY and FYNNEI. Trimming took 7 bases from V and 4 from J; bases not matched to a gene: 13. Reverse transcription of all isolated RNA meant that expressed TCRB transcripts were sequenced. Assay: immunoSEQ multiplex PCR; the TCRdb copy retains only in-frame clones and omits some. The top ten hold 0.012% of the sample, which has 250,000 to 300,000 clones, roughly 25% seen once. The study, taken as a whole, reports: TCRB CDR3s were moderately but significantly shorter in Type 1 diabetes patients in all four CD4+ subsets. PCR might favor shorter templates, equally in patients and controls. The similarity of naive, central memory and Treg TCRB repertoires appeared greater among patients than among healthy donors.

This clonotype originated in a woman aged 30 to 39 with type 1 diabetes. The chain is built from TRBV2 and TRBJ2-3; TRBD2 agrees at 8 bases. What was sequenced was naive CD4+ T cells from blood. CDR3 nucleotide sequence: TGTGCCAGCAAGCTATCGGTGGGACTAGAAGCAGATACGCAGTATTTT. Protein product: CASKLSVGLEADTQYF. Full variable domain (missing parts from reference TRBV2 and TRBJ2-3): EPEVTQTPSHQVTQMGQEVILRCVPISNHLYFYWYRQILGQKVEFLVSFYNNEISEKSEIFDDQFSVERPDGSNFTLKIRSTKLEDSAMYFCASKLSVGLEADTQYFGPGTRLTVL.